The clone carrying this T cell receptor (beta chain) occurred once. The record originates from a study of blood T cells in healthy people across ages. About the study: Roughly one uniquely barcoded beta molecule per two T cells was captured.

A minimum of 6 micrograms of total RNA was extracted per sample. The authors ran a second PCR of roughly 6 to 12 cycles using a sample-barcoded 5' primer and a J-beta primer mix. TCRdb passed the 5' RACE reads through MiXCR, listing each CDR3 protein once. In the table there are fewer than 2 million distinct CDR3 sequences, around 40% of which are singletons. Germline lookup yields CDR1 KGHDR and CDR2 SFDVKD. The CDR3 length is 13 residues. Trimming pared 7 bases from V and 5 bases from J, leaving 11 bases between. The receptor's source is a human donor in good health. The J gene is TRBJ2-1, the V gene TRBV24-1; no clear D gene. Sequencing was performed on blood. The CDR3 here is CATSNERNNEQFF. The CDR3 region has the DNA TGTGCCACCAGCAACGAGAGAAACAATGAGCAGTTCTTC.